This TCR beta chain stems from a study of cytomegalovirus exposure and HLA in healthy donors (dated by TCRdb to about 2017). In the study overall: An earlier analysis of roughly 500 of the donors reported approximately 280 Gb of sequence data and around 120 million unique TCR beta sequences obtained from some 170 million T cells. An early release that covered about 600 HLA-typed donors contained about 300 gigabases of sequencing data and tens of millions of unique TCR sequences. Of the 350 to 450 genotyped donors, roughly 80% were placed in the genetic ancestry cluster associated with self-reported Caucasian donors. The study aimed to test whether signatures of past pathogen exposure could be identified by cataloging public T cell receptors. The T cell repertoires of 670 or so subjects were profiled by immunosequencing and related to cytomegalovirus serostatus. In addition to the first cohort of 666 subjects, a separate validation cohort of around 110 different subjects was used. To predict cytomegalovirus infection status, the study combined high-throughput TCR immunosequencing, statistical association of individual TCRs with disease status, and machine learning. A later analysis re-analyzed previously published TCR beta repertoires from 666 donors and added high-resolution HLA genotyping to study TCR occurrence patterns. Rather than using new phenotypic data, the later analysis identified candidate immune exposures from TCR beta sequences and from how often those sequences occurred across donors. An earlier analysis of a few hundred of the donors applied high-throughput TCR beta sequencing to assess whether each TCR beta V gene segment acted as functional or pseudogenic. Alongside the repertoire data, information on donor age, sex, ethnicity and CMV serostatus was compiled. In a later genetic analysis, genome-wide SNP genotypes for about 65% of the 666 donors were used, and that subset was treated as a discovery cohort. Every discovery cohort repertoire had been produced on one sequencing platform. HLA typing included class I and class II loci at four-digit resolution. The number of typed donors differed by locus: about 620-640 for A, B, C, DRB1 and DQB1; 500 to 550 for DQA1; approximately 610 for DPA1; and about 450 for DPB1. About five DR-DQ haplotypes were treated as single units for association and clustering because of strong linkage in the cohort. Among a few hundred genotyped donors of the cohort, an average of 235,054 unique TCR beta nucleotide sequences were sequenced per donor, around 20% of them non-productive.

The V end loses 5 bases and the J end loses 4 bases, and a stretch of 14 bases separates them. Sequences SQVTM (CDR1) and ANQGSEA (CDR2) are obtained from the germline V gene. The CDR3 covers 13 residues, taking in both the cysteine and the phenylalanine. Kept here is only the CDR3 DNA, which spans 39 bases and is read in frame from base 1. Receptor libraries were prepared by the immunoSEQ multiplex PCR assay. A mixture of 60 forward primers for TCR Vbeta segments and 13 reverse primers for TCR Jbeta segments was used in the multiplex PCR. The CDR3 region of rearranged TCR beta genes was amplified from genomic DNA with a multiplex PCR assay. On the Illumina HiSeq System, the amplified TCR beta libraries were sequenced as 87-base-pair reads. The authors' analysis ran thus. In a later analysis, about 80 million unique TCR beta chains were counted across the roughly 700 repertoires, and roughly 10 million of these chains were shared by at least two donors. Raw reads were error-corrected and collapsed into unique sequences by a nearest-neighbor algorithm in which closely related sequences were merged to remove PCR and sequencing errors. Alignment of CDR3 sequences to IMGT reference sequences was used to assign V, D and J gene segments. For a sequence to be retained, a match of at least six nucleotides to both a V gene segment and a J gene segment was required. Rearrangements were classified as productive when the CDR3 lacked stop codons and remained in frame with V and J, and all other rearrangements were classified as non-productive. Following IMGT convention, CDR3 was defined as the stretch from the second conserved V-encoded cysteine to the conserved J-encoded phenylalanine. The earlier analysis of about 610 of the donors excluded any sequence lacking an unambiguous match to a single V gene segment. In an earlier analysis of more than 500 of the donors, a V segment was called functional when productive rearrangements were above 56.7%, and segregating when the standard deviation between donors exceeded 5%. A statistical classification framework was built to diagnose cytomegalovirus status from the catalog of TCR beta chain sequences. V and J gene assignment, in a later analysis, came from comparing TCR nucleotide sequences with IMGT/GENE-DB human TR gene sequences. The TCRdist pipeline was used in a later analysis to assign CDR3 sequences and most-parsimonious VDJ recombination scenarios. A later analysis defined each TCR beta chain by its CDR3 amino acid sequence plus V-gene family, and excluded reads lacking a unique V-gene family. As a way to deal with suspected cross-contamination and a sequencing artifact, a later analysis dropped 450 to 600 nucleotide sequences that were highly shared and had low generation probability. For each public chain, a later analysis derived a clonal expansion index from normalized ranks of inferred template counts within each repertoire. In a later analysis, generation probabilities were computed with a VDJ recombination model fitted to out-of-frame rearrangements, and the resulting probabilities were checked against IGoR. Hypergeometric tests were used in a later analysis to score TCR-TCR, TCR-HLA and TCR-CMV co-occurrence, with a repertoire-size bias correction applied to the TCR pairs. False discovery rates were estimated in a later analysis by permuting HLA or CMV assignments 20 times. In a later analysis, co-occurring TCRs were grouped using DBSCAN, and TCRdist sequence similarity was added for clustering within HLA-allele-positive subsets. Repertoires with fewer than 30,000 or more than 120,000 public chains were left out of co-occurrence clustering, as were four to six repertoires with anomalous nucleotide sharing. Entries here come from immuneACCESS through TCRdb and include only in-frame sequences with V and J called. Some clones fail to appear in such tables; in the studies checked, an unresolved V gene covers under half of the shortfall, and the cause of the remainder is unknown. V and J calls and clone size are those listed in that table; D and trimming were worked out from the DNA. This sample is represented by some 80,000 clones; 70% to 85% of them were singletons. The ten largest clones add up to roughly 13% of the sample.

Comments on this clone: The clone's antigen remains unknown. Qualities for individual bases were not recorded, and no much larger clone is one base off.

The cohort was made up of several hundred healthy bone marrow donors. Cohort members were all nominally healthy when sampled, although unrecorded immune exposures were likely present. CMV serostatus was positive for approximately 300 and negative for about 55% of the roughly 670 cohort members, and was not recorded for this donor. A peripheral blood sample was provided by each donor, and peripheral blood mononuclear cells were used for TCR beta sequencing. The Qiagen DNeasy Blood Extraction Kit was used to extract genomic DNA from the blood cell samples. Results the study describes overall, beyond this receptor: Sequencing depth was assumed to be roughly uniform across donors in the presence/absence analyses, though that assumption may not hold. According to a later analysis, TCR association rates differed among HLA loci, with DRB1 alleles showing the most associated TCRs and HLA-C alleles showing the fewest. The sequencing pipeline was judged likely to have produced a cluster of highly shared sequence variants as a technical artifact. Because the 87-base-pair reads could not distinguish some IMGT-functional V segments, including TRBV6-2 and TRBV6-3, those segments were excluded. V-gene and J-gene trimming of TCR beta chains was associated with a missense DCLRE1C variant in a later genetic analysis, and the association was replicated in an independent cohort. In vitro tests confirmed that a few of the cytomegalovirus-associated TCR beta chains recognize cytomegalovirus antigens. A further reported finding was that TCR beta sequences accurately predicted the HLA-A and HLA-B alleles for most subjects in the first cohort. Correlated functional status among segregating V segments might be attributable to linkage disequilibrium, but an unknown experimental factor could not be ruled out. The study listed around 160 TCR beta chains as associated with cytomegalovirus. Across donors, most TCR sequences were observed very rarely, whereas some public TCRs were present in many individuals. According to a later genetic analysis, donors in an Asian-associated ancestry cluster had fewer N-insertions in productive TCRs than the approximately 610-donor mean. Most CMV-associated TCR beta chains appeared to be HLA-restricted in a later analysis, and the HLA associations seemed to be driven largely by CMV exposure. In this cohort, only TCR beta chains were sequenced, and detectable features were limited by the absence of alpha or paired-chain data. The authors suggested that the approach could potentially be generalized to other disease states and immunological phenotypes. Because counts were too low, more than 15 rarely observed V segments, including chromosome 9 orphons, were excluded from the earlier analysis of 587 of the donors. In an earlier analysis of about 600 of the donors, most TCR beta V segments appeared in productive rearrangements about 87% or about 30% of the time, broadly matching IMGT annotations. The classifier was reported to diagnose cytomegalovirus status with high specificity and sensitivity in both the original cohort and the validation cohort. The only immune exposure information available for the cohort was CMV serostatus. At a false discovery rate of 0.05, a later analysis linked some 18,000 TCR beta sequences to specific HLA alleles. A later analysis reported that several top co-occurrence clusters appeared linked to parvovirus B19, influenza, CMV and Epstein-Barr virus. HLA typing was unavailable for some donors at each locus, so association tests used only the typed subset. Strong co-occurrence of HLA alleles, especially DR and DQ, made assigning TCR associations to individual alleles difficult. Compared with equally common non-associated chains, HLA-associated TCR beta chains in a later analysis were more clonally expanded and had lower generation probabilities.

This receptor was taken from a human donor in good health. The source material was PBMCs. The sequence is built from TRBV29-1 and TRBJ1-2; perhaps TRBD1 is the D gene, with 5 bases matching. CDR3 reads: CSVRRESSYGYTF. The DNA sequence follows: TGCAGCGTTCGCAGGGAATCGAGCTATGGCTACACCTTC.